This T cell receptor (beta chain) appears in the sequencing data of a study of cytomegalovirus exposure and HLA in healthy donors. General study findings and limits: Association of a missense DCLRE1C variant with TCR beta V- and J-gene trimming was reported in a later analysis. Reports state that TCR beta sequences accurately predicted most subjects' HLA-A and HLA-B alleles. Productive status was seen about 87% or about 30% of the time for most TCR beta V segments in an earlier analysis.

In the case of this clone: Its specificity is unknown.

Germline V gene lookup returns CDR1 SSHAT and CDR2 FNYEAQ (reference sequence). The CDR3 spans 15 residues. J gave up 4 bases and V 5 bases, and 9 bases lay outside the gene matches. PCR primers comprised 60 Vbeta and 13 Jbeta primers. Original handling: Later reanalysis found about 80 million unique TCR beta chains, some 10 million of them shared. Here immunoSEQ multiplex PCR was the method, and the copy in TCRdb shows in-frame clones only, minus some. V and J calls and clone size are those listed in that table; D and trimming were worked out from the DNA. Among around 99,000 clones, around 73% were seen once, and the ten largest hold 7.5% to 9%.

The chain employs TRBV7-7 and TRBJ2-5; TRBD1 aligns across 8 bases. The clonotype was recovered from a man aged 30 to 39 in good health and CMV-seronegative. The sample consisted of PBMCs. CDR3 nucleotide sequence: TGTGCCAGCAGCCCCATACAGGGGGTTATAGAGACCCAGTACTTC. It codes for CASSPIQGVIETQYF.